These T cell receptor beta chains were read from a single sample in a study of CD8+CD57+ T cells in acquired aplastic anemia. One entry per CDR3 protein, called by TCRdb with MiXCR from the reads. Here the sample spans approximately 300,000 distinct CDR3 sequences, roughly 59% being singletons. Input material: sorted CD4+, CD8+, or CD8+CD57+ T cells (not recorded which) from PBMCs. The receptors come from a human donor with aplastic anemia. Both conserved end residues are part of each CDR3. D genes are given only for firm matches. Expanded clones get a size class; other rows say once, few or many, or leave the size out.

abundance: few
d_gene: NA
v_gene: TRBV15
len: 13
j_gene: TRBJ2-5
CDR3aa: CATSRRQWETQYF
CDR3nt: TGTGCCACCAGCAGGAGGCAGTGGGAGACCCAGTACTTC

abundance: once
d_gene: NA
v_gene: TRBV2
len: 16
j_gene: TRBJ1-1
CDR3aa: CASSLSAVGSYTEAFF
CDR3nt: TGTGCCAGCAGTTTAAGTGCTGTAGGTTCCTACACTGAAGCTTTCTTT

abundance: many
d_gene: TRBD1
v_gene: TRBV7-6
len: 15
j_gene: TRBJ1-5
CDR3aa: CASSRDRWVNQPQHF
CDR3nt: TGTGCCAGCAGCCGGGACAGGTGGGTCAATCAGCCCCAGCATTTT

abundance: few
d_gene: TRBD1
v_gene: TRBV25-1
len: 16
j_gene: TRBJ2-5
CDR3aa: CASSESNQGAGETQYF
CDR3nt: TGTGCCAGCAGTGAATCAAACCAGGGGGCAGGGGAGACCCAGTACTTC

abundance: once
d_gene: TRBD2
v_gene: TRBV9
len: 16
j_gene: TRBJ2-3
CDR3aa: CASSVDGTSGADTQYF
CDR3nt: TGTGCCAGCAGCGTAGACGGGACTAGCGGGGCTGATACGCAGTATTTT

abundance: NA
d_gene: NA
v_gene: TRBV7-9
len: 15
j_gene: TRBJ2-2
CDR3aa: CASSFLRINTGELFF
CDR3nt: TGTGCCAGCAGCTTCTTGAGGATTAACACCGGGGAGCTGTTTTTT

abundance: NA
d_gene: NA
v_gene: TRBV2
len: 16
j_gene: TRBJ2-1
CDR3aa: CASSEADLSSYNEQFF
CDR3nt: TGTGCCAGCAGTGAGGCGGATCTAAGCTCCTACAATGAGCAGTTCTTC

abundance: few
d_gene: TRBD1
v_gene: TRBV12-3/TRBV12-4
len: 16
j_gene: TRBJ1-6
CDR3aa: CASSLGSGTANSPLHF
CDR3nt: TGTGCCAGCAGTTTGGGATCCGGGACAGCGAATTCACCCCTCCACTTT

abundance: NA
d_gene: NA
v_gene: TRBV19
len: 14
j_gene: TRBJ1-2
CDR3aa: CASSIQTVGRGYTF
CDR3nt: TGTGCCAGTAGTATTCAGACAGTTGGACGTGGCTACACCTTC

abundance: NA
d_gene: NA
v_gene: TRBV10-3
len: 15
j_gene: TRBJ1-5
CDR3aa: CAISVDFTSSQPQHF
CDR3nt: TGTGCCATCAGTGTCGACTTTACGAGCAGTCAGCCCCAGCACTTT

abundance: many
d_gene: TRBD2
v_gene: TRBV18
len: 17
j_gene: TRBJ2-7
CDR3aa: CASSPPRGTSGSDEQYF
CDR3nt: TGTGCCAGCTCACCACCGCGTGGGACTAGCGGGAGCGACGAGCAGTACTTC

abundance: NA
d_gene: TRBD1
v_gene: TRBV7-3
len: 18
j_gene: TRBJ2-1
CDR3aa: CASSLLGQGDRLGNEQFF
CDR3nt: TGTGCCAGCAGCTTACTGGGACAGGGAGACCGATTGGGCAATGAGCAGTTCTTC

abundance: NA
d_gene: NA
v_gene: TRBV7-9
len: 14
j_gene: TRBJ2-5
CDR3aa: CASRHRGPRETQYF
CDR3nt: TGTGCCAGCAGACACCGGGGCCCCCGGGAGACCCAGTACTTC

abundance: NA
d_gene: NA
v_gene: TRBV6-5
len: 14
j_gene: TRBJ1-1
CDR3aa: CASSYSKALTEAFF
CDR3nt: TGTGCCAGCAGTTACTCGAAGGCCCTTACTGAAGCTTTCTTT

abundance: once
d_gene: NA
v_gene: TRBV10-2
len: 14
j_gene: TRBJ1-3
CDR3aa: CASSGTSSGNTIYF
CDR3nt: TGCGCCAGCAGTGGAACGAGCTCTGGAAACACCATATATTTT

abundance: NA
d_gene: NA
v_gene: TRBV20-1
len: 13
j_gene: TRBJ2-3
CDR3aa: CSAGGVGADTQYF
CDR3nt: TGCAGTGCGGGCGGGGTTGGCGCAGATACGCAGTATTTT

abundance: NA
d_gene: TRBD2
v_gene: TRBV7-9
len: 16
j_gene: TRBJ2-3
CDR3aa: CASSGGAGGRADTQYF
CDR3nt: TGTGCCAGCAGCGGAGGAGCGGGGGGGCGGGCAGATACGCAGTATTTT

abundance: many
d_gene: TRBD1
v_gene: TRBV7-6
len: 14
j_gene: TRBJ2-3
CDR3aa: CASSRTGGEDTQYF
CDR3nt: TGTGCCAGCAGCAGGACAGGGGGAGAGGATACGCAGTATTTT

abundance: NA
d_gene: TRBD2
v_gene: TRBV5-1
len: 17
j_gene: TRBJ2-5
CDR3aa: CASSFALAGGGRETQYF
CDR3nt: TGCGCCAGCAGCTTCGCCCTAGCGGGAGGGGGTAGGGAGACCCAGTACTTC

abundance: NA
d_gene: NA
v_gene: TRBV25-1
len: 15
j_gene: TRBJ1-2
CDR3aa: CASSEFSGISSGYTF
CDR3nt: TGTGCCAGCAGTGAATTCTCAGGGATCTCCAGTGGCTACACCTTC

abundance: NA
d_gene: TRBD2
v_gene: TRBV7-2
len: 18
j_gene: TRBJ2-5
CDR3aa: CASSPSRAGGSRWGTQYF
CDR3nt: TGTGCCAGCAGCCCCTCGCGAGCGGGAGGGTCCAGGTGGGGGACCCAGTACTTC

abundance: NA
d_gene: NA
v_gene: TRBV19
len: 14
j_gene: TRBJ2-1
CDR3aa: CASSIGQSYNEQFF
CDR3nt: TGTGCCAGTAGTATCGGGCAATCCTACAATGAGCAGTTCTTC

abundance: many
d_gene: NA
v_gene: TRBV24-1
len: 16
j_gene: TRBJ2-3
CDR3aa: CATSDFGDTGRDTQYF
CDR3nt: TGTGCCACCAGTGATTTTGGAGACACTGGGCGAGATACGCAGTATTTT

abundance: NA
d_gene: TRBD2
v_gene: TRBV4-1
len: 13
j_gene: TRBJ2-5
CDR3aa: CASRAGARETQYF
CDR3nt: TGCGCCAGCAGGGCGGGAGCGCGGGAGACCCAGTACTTC

abundance: NA
d_gene: TRBD1
v_gene: TRBV19
len: 15
j_gene: TRBJ1-5
CDR3aa: CASSETGAASQPQHF
CDR3nt: TGTGCCAGTAGTGAGACAGGGGCAGCTAGTCAGCCCCAGCATTTT

abundance: NA
d_gene: NA
v_gene: TRBV19
len: 12
j_gene: TRBJ1-1
CDR3aa: CASSTGSPEAFF
CDR3nt: TGTGCCAGTAGCACAGGGTCCCCTGAAGCTTTCTTT

abundance: many
d_gene: TRBD1
v_gene: TRBV15
len: 14
j_gene: TRBJ2-7
CDR3aa: CATSRGDRGYEQYF
CDR3nt: TGTGCCACCAGCAGGGGGGACAGGGGCTACGAGCAGTACTTC

abundance: NA
d_gene: TRBD2
v_gene: TRBV7-2
len: 13
j_gene: TRBJ2-7
CDR3aa: CASSQRPAGGWDF
CDR3nt: TGTGCCAGCAGCCAGAGACCAGCGGGAGGATGGGACTTC

abundance: NA
d_gene: TRBD1
v_gene: TRBV19
len: 14
j_gene: TRBJ1-6
CDR3aa: CASSTRQGGSPLHF
CDR3nt: TGTGCCAGTAGTACTCGACAGGGCGGATCACCCCTCCACTTT

abundance: NA
d_gene: NA
v_gene: TRBV6-5
len: 14
j_gene: TRBJ2-7
CDR3aa: CASSYSSGGREQYF
CDR3nt: TGTGCCAGCAGTTACTCGTCCGGGGGGCGGGAGCAGTACTTC

abundance: NA
d_gene: NA
v_gene: TRBV7-8
len: 12
j_gene: TRBJ2-5
CDR3aa: CASSLSAETQYF
CDR3nt: TGTGCCAGCAGCTTAAGCGCGGAGACCCAGTACTTC

abundance: many
d_gene: TRBD1
v_gene: TRBV6-1
len: 19
j_gene: TRBJ1-5
CDR3aa: CASRSQGQGAPISNQPQHF
CDR3nt: TGTGCCAGCAGGTCTCAGGGGCAGGGGGCGCCTATTAGCAATCAGCCCCAGCATTTT

abundance: NA
d_gene: TRBD2
v_gene: TRBV10-3
len: 16
j_gene: TRBJ2-3
CDR3aa: CAISASGRILTDTQYF
CDR3nt: TGTGCCATCTCGGCGAGCGGGAGGATCCTCACAGATACGCAGTATTTT

abundance: many
d_gene: TRBD1
v_gene: TRBV7-9
len: 15
j_gene: TRBJ2-5
CDR3aa: CASSHYRGWWETQYF
CDR3nt: TGTGCCAGCAGCCACTACAGGGGTTGGTGGGAGACCCAGTACTTC

abundance: many
d_gene: NA
v_gene: TRBV20-1
len: 14
j_gene: TRBJ1-1
CDR3aa: CSASPLRGQKDTFF
CDR3nt: TGCAGTGCTAGCCCCCTGAGGGGACAAAAGGATACTTTCTTT

abundance: NA
d_gene: NA
v_gene: TRBV7-8
len: 13
j_gene: TRBJ2-7
CDR3aa: CASSVDRTYEQYF
CDR3nt: TGTGCCAGCAGCGTCGACAGAACCTACGAGCAGTACTTC

abundance: NA
d_gene: TRBD1
v_gene: TRBV29-1
len: 14
j_gene: TRBJ2-1
CDR3aa: CSVSPGQGGNEQFF
CDR3nt: TGCAGCGTGTCGCCGGGACAGGGCGGGAATGAGCAGTTCTTC

abundance: NA
d_gene: NA
v_gene: TRBV12-3/TRBV12-4
len: 15
j_gene: TRBJ2-5
CDR3aa: CASSDRGGKKETQYF
CDR3nt: TGTGCCAGCAGCGACCGTGGGGGGAAAAAGGAGACCCAGTACTTC

abundance: NA
d_gene: NA
v_gene: TRBV4-2
len: 14
j_gene: TRBJ2-3
CDR3aa: CASSQDRVADTQYF
CDR3nt: TGTGCCAGCAGCCAAGATCGAGTGGCAGATACGCAGTATTTT

abundance: NA
d_gene: TRBD2
v_gene: TRBV20-1
len: 13
j_gene: TRBJ2-7
CDR3aa: CSTNSAGSYEQYF
CDR3nt: TGCAGTACCAACTCAGCGGGATCCTACGAGCAGTACTTC